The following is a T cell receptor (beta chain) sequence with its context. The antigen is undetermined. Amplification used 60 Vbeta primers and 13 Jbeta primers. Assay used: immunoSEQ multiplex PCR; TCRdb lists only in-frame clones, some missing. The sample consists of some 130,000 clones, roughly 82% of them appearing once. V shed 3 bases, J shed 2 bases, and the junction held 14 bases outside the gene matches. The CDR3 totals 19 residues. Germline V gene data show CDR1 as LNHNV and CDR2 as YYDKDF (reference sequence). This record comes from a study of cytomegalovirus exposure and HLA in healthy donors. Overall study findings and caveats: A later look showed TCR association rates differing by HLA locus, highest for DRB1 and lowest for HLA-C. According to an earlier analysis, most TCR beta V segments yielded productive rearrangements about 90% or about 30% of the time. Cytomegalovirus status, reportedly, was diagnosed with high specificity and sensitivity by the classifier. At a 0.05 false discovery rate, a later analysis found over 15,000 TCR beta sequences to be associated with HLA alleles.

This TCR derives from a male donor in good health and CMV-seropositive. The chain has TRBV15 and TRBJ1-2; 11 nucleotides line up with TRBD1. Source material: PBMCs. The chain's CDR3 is CATSRGDRGEPPGNYGYTF. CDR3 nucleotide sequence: TGTGCCACCAGCAGGGGGGACAGGGGGGAACCTCCAGGCAACTATGGCTACACCTTC.